The present TCR beta chain was sequenced within a study of cytomegalovirus exposure and HLA in healthy donors. The CDR3 runs to 12 residues. Trimming removed 4 bases from V and 6 bases from J, with 9 bases in between. From germline, CDR1 is SNHLY and CDR2 FYNNEI. The PCR made use of 60 Vbeta and 13 Jbeta primers. TCRdb keeps only in-frame clones here, not all; method: immunoSEQ multiplex PCR. Here the sample spans 110,000 or so clones, about three quarters being singletons. This TCR came from a female donor in good health and CMV-seronegative. Sequenced sample: PBMCs. The genes are TRBV2 and TRBJ1-2; D gene uncertain. The CDR3 loop reads CASSVTSDGYTF. CDR3 coding DNA: TGTGCCAGCAGTGTGACATCGGATGGCTACACCTTC.